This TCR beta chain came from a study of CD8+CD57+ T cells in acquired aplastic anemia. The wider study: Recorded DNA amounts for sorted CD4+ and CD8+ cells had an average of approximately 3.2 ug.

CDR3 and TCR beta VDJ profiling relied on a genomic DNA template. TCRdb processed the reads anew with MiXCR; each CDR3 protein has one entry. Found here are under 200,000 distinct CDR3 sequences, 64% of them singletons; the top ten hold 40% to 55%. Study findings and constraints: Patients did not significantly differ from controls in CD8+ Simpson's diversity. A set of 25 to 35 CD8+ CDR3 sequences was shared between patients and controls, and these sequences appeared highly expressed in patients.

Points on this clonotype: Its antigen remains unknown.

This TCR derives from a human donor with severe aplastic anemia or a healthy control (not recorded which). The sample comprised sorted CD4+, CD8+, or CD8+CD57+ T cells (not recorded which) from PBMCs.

CDR3 region: CASSQVAGGLREQYF. The CDR3 DNA reads as TGTGCCAGCAGCCAAGTAGCGGGGGGCTTACGAGAGCAGTACTTC. J is TRBJ2-7 and V is TRBV14, with 10 nucleotides matching TRBD2. CDR3 length equals 15 residues. CDR1 is SGHDN and CDR2 is FVKESK in the germline V gene. V was pared by 1 base and J by 7 bases, with 7 bases of the junction left unmatched.